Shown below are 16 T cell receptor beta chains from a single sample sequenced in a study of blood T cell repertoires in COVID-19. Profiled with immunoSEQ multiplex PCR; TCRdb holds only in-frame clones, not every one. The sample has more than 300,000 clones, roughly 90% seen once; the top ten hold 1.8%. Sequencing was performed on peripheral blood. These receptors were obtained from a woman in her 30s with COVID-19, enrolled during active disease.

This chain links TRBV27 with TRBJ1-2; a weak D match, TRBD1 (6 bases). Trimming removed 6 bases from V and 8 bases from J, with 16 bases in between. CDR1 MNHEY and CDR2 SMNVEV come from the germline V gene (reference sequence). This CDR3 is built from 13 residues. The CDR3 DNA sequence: TGTGCCAGCAGACCCGGGACAACCGGCGGCTACACCTTC. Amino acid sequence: CASRPGTTGGYTF.

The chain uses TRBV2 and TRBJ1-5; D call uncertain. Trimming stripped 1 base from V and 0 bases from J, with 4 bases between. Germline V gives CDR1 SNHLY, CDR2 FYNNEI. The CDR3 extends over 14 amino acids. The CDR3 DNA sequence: TGTGCCAGCAGTGAAGACAGTAGCAATCAGCCCCAGCATTTT. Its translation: CASSEDSSNQPQHF.

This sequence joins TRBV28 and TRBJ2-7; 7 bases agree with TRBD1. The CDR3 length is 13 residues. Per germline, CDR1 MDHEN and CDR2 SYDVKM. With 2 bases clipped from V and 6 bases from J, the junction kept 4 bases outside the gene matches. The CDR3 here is CASSLVRQGEQYV. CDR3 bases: TGTGCCAGCAGTTTAGTTCGACAGGGCGAGCAGTACGTC.

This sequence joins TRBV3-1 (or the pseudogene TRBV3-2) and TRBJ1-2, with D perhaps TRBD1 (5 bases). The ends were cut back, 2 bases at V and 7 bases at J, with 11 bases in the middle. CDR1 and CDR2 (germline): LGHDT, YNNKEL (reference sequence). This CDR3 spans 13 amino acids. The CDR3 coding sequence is TGTGCCAGCAGCCAAAGGTGGGGGGTTGGCTACACCTTC. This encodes CASSQRWGVGYTF.

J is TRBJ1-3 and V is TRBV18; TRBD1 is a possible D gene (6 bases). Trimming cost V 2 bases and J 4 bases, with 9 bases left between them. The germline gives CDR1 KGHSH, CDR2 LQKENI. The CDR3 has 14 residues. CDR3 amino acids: CASSPGGPGNTIYF. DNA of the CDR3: TGTGCCAGCTCACCAGGGGGCCCGGGAAACACCATATATTTT.

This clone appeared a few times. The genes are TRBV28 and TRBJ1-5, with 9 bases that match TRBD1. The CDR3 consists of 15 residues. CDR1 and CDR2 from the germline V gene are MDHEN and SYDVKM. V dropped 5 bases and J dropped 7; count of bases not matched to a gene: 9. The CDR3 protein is CASSLLTGGLQPQHF. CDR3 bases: TGTGCCAGCAGTCTCTTAACAGGGGGCTTGCAGCCCCAGCATTTT.

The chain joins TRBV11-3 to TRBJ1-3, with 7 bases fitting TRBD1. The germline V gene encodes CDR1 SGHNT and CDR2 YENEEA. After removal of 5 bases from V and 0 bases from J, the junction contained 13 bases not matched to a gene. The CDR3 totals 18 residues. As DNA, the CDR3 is TGTGCCAGCAGCGCGCCCGGGACAGAGGGGCTCTCTGGAAACACCATATATTTT. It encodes CASSAPGTEGLSGNTIYF.

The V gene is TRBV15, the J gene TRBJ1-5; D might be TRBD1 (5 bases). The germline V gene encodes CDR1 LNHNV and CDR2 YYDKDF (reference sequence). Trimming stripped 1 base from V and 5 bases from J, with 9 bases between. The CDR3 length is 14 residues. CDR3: CATSRGTKYQPQHF. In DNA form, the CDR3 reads TGTGCCACCAGCAGAGGGACAAAGTATCAGCCCCAGCATTTT.

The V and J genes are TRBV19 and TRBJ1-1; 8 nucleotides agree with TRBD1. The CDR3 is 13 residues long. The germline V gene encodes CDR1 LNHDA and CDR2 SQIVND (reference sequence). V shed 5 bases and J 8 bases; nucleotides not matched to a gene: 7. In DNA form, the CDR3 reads TGTGCCAGTAGTTTCGACAGGGGCGACGAAGCTTTCTTT. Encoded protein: CASSFDRGDEAFF.

The CDR3, as DNA: TGCGCCAGCAGCCAAGGGGCCGCGGGGGGTTACGAGCAGTACTTC. Translated, it gives CASSQGAAGGYEQYF. The chain carries TRBV4-3 and TRBJ2-7, with TRBD2 matching 8 bases. Losses at the gene ends were 1 base for V and 4 bases for J; bases not matched to a gene: 6. The CDR3 covers 15 residues. In germline, CDR1 is LGHNA, CDR2 YSLEER.

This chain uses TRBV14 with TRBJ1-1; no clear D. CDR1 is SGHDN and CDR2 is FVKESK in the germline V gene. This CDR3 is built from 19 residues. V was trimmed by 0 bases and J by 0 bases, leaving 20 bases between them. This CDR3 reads CASSQDVGVSRSMNTEAFF. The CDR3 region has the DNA TGTGCCAGCAGCCAAGATGTGGGAGTATCCCGGTCGATGAACACTGAAGCTTTCTTT.

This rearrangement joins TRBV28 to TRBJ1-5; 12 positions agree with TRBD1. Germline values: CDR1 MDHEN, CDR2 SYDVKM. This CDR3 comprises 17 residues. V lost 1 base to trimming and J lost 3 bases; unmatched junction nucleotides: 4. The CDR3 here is CASSLSGTGGTNQPQHF. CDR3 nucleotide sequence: TGTGCCAGCAGTTTATCCGGGACAGGGGGCACCAATCAGCCCCAGCATTTT.

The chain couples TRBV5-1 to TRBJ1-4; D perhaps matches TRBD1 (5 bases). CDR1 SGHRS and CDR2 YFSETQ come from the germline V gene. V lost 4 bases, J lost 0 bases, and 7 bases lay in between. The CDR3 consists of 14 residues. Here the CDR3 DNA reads TGCGCCAGCAGCCTACAGGCAACTAATGAAAAACTGTTTTTT. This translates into CASSLQATNEKLFF. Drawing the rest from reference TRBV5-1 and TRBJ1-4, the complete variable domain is KAGVTQTPRYLIKTRGQQVTLSCSPISGHRSVSWYQQTPGQGLQFLFEYFSETQRNKGNFPGRFSGRQFSNSRSEMNVSTLELGDSALYLCASSLQATNEKLFFGSGTQLSVL.

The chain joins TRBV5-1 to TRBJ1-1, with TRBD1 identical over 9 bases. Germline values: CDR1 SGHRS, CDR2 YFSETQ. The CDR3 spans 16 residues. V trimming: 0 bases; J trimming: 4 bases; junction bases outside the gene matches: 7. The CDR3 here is CASSLAGTGMGTEAFF. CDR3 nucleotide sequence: TGCGCCAGCAGCTTGGCCGGGACAGGGATGGGCACTGAAGCTTTCTTT. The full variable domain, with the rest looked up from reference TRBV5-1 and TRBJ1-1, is KAGVTQTPRYLIKTRGQQVTLSCSPISGHRSVSWYQQTPGQGLQFLFEYFSETQRNKGNFPGRFSGRQFSNSRSEMNVSTLELGDSALYLCASSLAGTGMGTEAFFGQGTRLTVV.

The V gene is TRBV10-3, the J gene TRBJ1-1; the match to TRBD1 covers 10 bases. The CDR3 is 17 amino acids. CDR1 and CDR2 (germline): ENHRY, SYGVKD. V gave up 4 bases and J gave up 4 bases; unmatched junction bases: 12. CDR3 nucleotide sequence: TGTGCCATCAGTGGAAAACCTCGGGACAGGGGTTTCACTGAAGCTTTCTTT. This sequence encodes CAISGKPRDRGFTEAFF.

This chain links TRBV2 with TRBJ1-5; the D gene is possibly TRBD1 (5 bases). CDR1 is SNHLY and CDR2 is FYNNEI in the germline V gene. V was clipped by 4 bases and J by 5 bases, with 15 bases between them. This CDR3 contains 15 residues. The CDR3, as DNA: TGTGCCAGCAGTGGATCAGGGTATTATCATCAGCCCCAGCATTTT. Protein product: CASSGSGYYHQPQHF.